Presented here are 6 T cell receptor beta chains from one specimen sequenced in a study of T-cell reconstitution after alpha-beta-depleted transplantation in children. Construction of the TCRbeta library involved unique molecular identifiers. TCRdb independently ran MiXCR on the PCR reads; one entry per CDR3 protein. The data contain about 470,000 distinct CDR3 sequences, over 40% of them singletons. The material sequenced was PBMCs, taken before TCRalphabeta/CD19-depleted stem cell transplant. The receptors derive from a girl under 10 years old with aplastic anemia, due to receive a stem cell transplant.

The rearrangement links TRBV28 to TRBJ1-3; TRBD1 might be the D (5 bases). Germline lookup yields CDR1 MDHEN and CDR2 SYDVKM. Trimming shortened V by 8 bases and J by 4 bases, and 21 bases separated the two germline ends. The CDR3 extends over 16 amino acids. CDR3 sequence reads: CASVPNPGTSGNTIYF. In DNA, the CDR3 is TGTGCCAGCGTACCAAATCCAGGGACTTCGGGAAACACCATATATTTT.

This clonotype was seen a few times. The chain joins TRBV2 to TRBJ2-7, with D perhaps matching TRBD2 (5 bases). V dropped 4 bases and J dropped 7 bases, with 14 bases sitting between them. This CDR3 contains 13 residues. Germline values: CDR1 SNHLY, CDR2 FYNNEI. The CDR3 DNA follows: TGTGCCAGCAGTGCATTTCACAGAGGGGAGCAGTACTTC. It encodes CASSAFHRGEQYF.

This sequence joins TRBV9 and TRBJ2-3, with D perhaps TRBD2 (6 bases). The ends were cut back, 4 bases at V and 0 bases at J, with 18 bases in the middle. This CDR3 comprises 17 residues. Germline assignment: CDR1 SGDLS and CDR2 YYNGEE. CDR3 sequence: CASSFPWGESSTDTQYF. As DNA, the CDR3 is TGTGCCAGCAGCTTCCCGTGGGGGGAATCTAGCACAGATACGCAGTATTTT.

This clonotype was detected a few times. The chain combines TRBV28 with TRBJ2-5; possible D gene TRBD2, 7 bases. This CDR3 has 15 residues. Per germline, CDR1 MDHEN and CDR2 SYDVKM. Trimming took off 6 bases at V and 5 bases at J, with 19 bases between the two ends. The CDR3 region is CASRGGGEGKETQYF. In nucleotides, the CDR3 is TGTGCCAGCAGGGGGGGGGGCGAGGGGAAGGAGACCCAGTACTTC.

This clonotype was observed a few times. V is TRBV18 and J is TRBJ1-3; 7 bases fit TRBD1. CDR3 length equals 17 residues. In germline, CDR1 is KGHSH, CDR2 LQKENI. J gave up 0 bases and V 3 bases, and 8 bases lay outside the gene matches. CDR3 in amino acids: CASSPTGTASSGNTIYF. The CDR3 DNA is TGTGCCAGCTCACCGACCGGGACAGCGAGCTCTGGAAACACCATATATTTT.

The chain recombines TRBV20-1 with TRBJ2-3; 8 positions agree with TRBD2. The CDR3 extends over 14 amino acids. CDR1 and CDR2 from the germline V gene are DFQATT and SNEGSKA (reference sequence). The trim removed 6 bases at V and 2 bases at J, leaving 7 bases unmatched. CDR3 sequence: CSAALAATTDTQYF. DNA for the CDR3: TGCAGTGCGGCACTAGCGGCCACCACAGATACGCAGTATTTT.